The next 28 T cell receptor beta chains were all read from a single sample in a study of blood T cell repertoires in COVID-19. Measured with immunoSEQ multiplex PCR; TCRdb has only the in-frame clones, and not every one. Among approximately 480,000 clones, roughly nine tenths were seen once, and the ten largest hold around 0.95%. Input material: peripheral blood. These receptors all come from a man between 18 and 35 years old with COVID-19, enrolled during active disease.

The genes are TRBV7-9 and TRBJ1-2; D is perhaps TRBD1 (6 bases). CDR1 is SEHNR, CDR2 FQNEAQ, per germline (reference sequence). V dropped 3 bases and J dropped 8 bases, with 13 bases sitting between them. The CDR3 is 13 residues long. The CDR3: CASSLPTTGGYTF. CDR3 in DNA: TGTGCCAGCAGCTTGCCAACGACAGGCGGCTACACCTTC.

The chain carries TRBV7-9 and TRBJ1-6; 7 nucleotides agree with TRBD1. In germline, CDR1 is SEHNR, CDR2 FQNEAQ (reference sequence). The CDR3 is 15 residues long. Trimming removed 6 bases from V and 3 bases from J; junction bases left unmatched: 5. CDR3 sequence: CASRYRDSYNSPLHF. The CDR3 DNA reads as TGTGCCAGCAGATACCGGGACAGCTATAATTCACCCCTCCACTTT.

This clone was recorded once. J is TRBJ2-1 and V is TRBV7-9; D is unclear. This CDR3 is 13 amino acids long. CDR1 SEHNR and CDR2 FQNEAQ come from the germline V gene (reference sequence). V lost 4 bases, J lost 4 bases, and 8 bases lay in between. For the CDR3, the DNA is TGTGCCAGCAGCTCCCAGGTATACAATGAGCAGTTCTTC. Translation: CASSSQVYNEQFF.

This clone has a handful of counts. The gene calls are TRBV2 and TRBJ2-7, with no clear D. Between the trimmed V and J ends, which lost 2 bases and 3 bases, there was a span of 14 bases. Germline assignment: CDR1 SNHLY and CDR2 FYNNEI. The CDR3 loop spans 15 amino acids. CDR3 sequence reads: CASSERSEPFYEQYF. CDR3 DNA sequence: TGTGCCAGCAGTGAAAGGTCGGAGCCATTCTACGAGCAGTACTTC.

The rearrangement uses TRBV6-6 and TRBJ2-7; 9 bases align to TRBD2. CDR1 and CDR2 (germline): MNHNY, SVGAGI (reference sequence). V was pared by 2 bases and J by 2 bases, with 4 bases of the junction left unmatched. This CDR3 is built from 15 residues. CDR3 coding DNA: TGTGCCAGCAGTTACGTGGCGGGGGGGGCCTACGAGCAGTACTTC. It yields the protein CASSYVAGGAYEQYF.

The chain carries TRBV6-5 and TRBJ2-3; the match to TRBD1 covers 7 bases. Germline V gives CDR1 MNHEY, CDR2 SVGAGI. Trimming at V came to 7 bases and at J to 6 bases, leaving 13 bases not matched to a gene. The CDR3 is 15 amino acids. CDR3: CASILGRNRGDTQYF. As DNA, the CDR3 is TGTGCCAGCATTCTGGGACGGAACAGGGGTGATACGCAGTATTTT.

The V gene is TRBV7-6, the J gene TRBJ2-5; 9 nucleotides line up with TRBD1. This CDR3 region has 16 residues. Per the germline V gene, CDR1 is SGHVS and CDR2 is FNYEAQ. V dropped 3 bases and J dropped 2; count of bases not matched to a gene: 7. In DNA, the CDR3 is TGTGCCAGCAGCTTTGCTGGGACAGGGCTTCAAGAGACCCAGTACTTC. Its translation: CASSFAGTGLQETQYF.

This clone showed up just once. The rearrangement links TRBV27 to TRBJ2-1; 10 bases line up with TRBD2. V dropped 0 bases and J dropped 8; count of bases not matched to a gene: 10. The CDR3 runs 17 residues. The germline CDR1 and CDR2 sequences are MNHEY and SMNVEV (reference sequence). In nucleotides, the CDR3 is TGTGCCAGCAGTTTATCTTGGGGGCCTAGCGGGGGCCATGAGCAGTTCTTC. It encodes CASSLSWGPSGGHEQFF.

The CDR3: CASSFYQETQYF. Written as DNA, the CDR3 is TGTGCCAGCAGCTTTTACCAAGAGACCCAGTACTTC. The gene calls are TRBV12-3 or TRBV12-4 and TRBJ2-5, with D hard to call. This CDR3 comprises 12 residues. V lost 6 bases and J 0 bases, leaving 5 bases between the germline ends.

The V call is TRBV7-9, the J call TRBJ2-5; weak D call: TRBD2 (7 bases). Germline V gene data show CDR1 as SEHNR and CDR2 as FQNEAQ (reference sequence). Trimming left V 6 bases short and J 3 bases short, with 17 bases between. This CDR3 has 15 amino acids. CDR3 protein: CASRLGRGAKETQYF. DNA for the CDR3: TGTGCCAGCAGACTCGGACGGGGGGCGAAAGAGACCCAGTACTTC.

The J gene is TRBJ1-1, the V gene TRBV29-1; a possible D gene is TRBD1 (5 bases). Germline V gene data show CDR1 as SQVTM and CDR2 as ANQGSEA. There are 13 residues in the CDR3. V lost 6 bases and J lost 4, with 15 bases in between. The CDR3 reads CSVAYQGGTEAFF. CDR3 DNA sequence: TGCAGCGTCGCCTACCAGGGAGGCACTGAAGCTTTCTTT. Combining the CDR3 with reference TRBV29-1 and TRBJ1-1 gives the whole variable domain SAVISQKPSRDICQRGTSLTIQCQVDSQVTMMFWYRQQPGQSLTLIATANQGSEATYESGFVIDKFPISRPNLTFSTLTVSNMSPEDSSIYLCSVAYQGGTEAFFGQGTRLTVV.

This clone appeared a few times. The chain couples TRBV3-1 (or the pseudogene TRBV3-2) to TRBJ2-1; 11 bases agree with TRBD1. Germline V CDR1 and CDR2: LGHDT, YNNKEL (reference sequence). Trimming removed 0 bases from V and 8 bases from J; junction bases left unmatched: 9. There are 17 residues in the CDR3. CDR3 residues: CASSQDGRTGGRYEQFF. The DNA of the CDR3 is TGTGCCAGCAGCCAAGATGGGAGGACAGGGGGCAGGTATGAGCAGTTCTTC.

This rearrangement joins TRBV5-8 to TRBJ2-3, with D possibly being TRBD2 (7 bases). The CDR3 covers 14 residues. Germline V gene lookup returns CDR1 SGHTS and CDR2 YDEGEE. V shed 7 bases and J shed 2 bases, with 14 bases lying between them. CDR3 loop: CASGRGQVTDTQYF. In nucleotides, the CDR3 is TGTGCCAGCGGGCGGGGGCAGGTCACAGATACGCAGTATTTT.

The CDR3 region is CASSLAATDTQYF. DNA of the CDR3: TGTGCCAGCAGCTTAGCGGCCACAGATACGCAGTATTTT. This chain connects TRBV7-2 to TRBJ2-3; no firm D call. CDR1 is SGHTA, CDR2 FQGNSA, per germline. V was shortened by 0 bases and J by 2 bases, with 3 bases between the two germline ends. The CDR3 loop spans 13 amino acids.

This chain connects TRBV24-1 to TRBJ2-1; a possible D gene is TRBD2 (6 bases). CDR1 and CDR2 from the germline V gene are KGHDR and SFDVKD. The length of the CDR3 is 13 residues. Trimming left V 9 bases short and J 8 bases short, with 16 bases between. CDR3 bases: TGTGCCACCTCTTCGGGACTCACGGATGAGCAGTTCTTC. Amino acids: CATSSGLTDEQFF.

DNA of the CDR3: TGCGCCAGCAGCCAAGATCCAACTGGGGGAGGTTTGAAGAAGTACTTC. Its protein is CASSQDPTGGGLKKYF. The genes are TRBV4-1 and TRBJ2-7, with D perhaps matching TRBD2 (6 bases). This CDR3 has 16 residues. With 0 bases removed from V and 11 bases from J, the gap between germline ends came to 23 bases. Germline V gene lookup returns CDR1 MGHRA and CDR2 YSYEKL.

This sequence joins TRBV13 and TRBJ2-7; 9 nucleotides line up with TRBD2. The germline CDR1 and CDR2 sequences are PRHDT and FYEKMQ (reference sequence). V lost 5 bases and J lost 1; bases outside the gene matches: 6. This CDR3 is 15 amino acids long. The CDR3 spells CASSPGGLASYEQYF. In DNA, the CDR3 is TGTGCCAGCAGCCCGGGGGGACTAGCTTCCTACGAGCAGTACTTC. Based on the CDR3 plus reference TRBV13 and TRBJ2-7, the full variable domain is AAGVIQSPRHLIKEKRETATLKCYPIPRHDTVYWYQQGPGQDPQFLISFYEKMQSDKGSIPDRFSAQQFSDYHSELNMSSLELGDSALYFCASSPGGLASYEQYFGPGTRLTVT.

The chain carries TRBV5-5 and TRBJ2-5; TRBD1 aligns across 7 bases. CDR1 and CDR2 from the germline V gene are SGHKS and YYEKEE (reference sequence). The CDR3 is made up of 15 amino acids. Trimming removed 0 bases from V and 2 bases from J; junction bases left unmatched: 4. DNA of the CDR3: TGTGCCAGCAGCTTGGGGCCGGGACAGCAAGAGACCCAGTACTTC. Amino acid sequence: CASSLGPGQQETQYF.

V is TRBV18 and J is TRBJ1-2; 7 nucleotides agree with TRBD1. Trimming took 4 bases from V and 6 from J; bases not matched to a gene: 8. The CDR3 covers 14 residues. Germline-derived CDR1 and CDR2 are KGHSH and LQKENI. The CDR3 DNA reads as TGTGCCAGCTCACTTCAAGGGGGCTACAATGGCTACACCTTC. This sequence encodes CASSLQGGYNGYTF.

This chain uses TRBV12-5 with TRBJ2-3; D may be TRBD2 (5 bases). The CDR3 totals 17 residues. Looked up from germline, CDR1 is LGHNT and CDR2 is FRNRAP. The V end lost 1 base, the J end lost 2 bases, and 16 bases lay between the germline ends. The CDR3 DNA is TGTGCTAGTGGTTTGGGCGAGATAGCGAGCCTCACAGATACGCAGTATTTT. Encoded protein: CASGLGEIASLTDTQYF.

This sequence joins TRBV7-9 and TRBJ2-7; D is possibly TRBD1 (6 bases). Germline V gene data show CDR1 as SEHNR and CDR2 as FQNEAQ (reference sequence). The CDR3 covers 14 residues. Trimming removed 5 bases at V and 2 bases at J, with 13 bases between. CDR3 amino acids: CASSRPTGPYEQYF. The CDR3 DNA reads TGTGCCAGCAGCCGCCCGACAGGCCCCTACGAGCAGTACTTC.

CDR3 DNA sequence: TGTGCCAGCATATCGGAGGGGAGAAGGCCCCAGCATTTT. The encoded protein is CASISEGRRPQHF. The chain joins TRBV28 to TRBJ1-5; tentative D call: TRBD1 (5 bases). Deletions cut 7 bases from V and 9 bases from J, with 16 bases between. The CDR3 extends over 13 amino acids. Germline CDR1 and CDR2: MDHEN and SYDVKM.

The CDR3 sequence: CASSSDRGSTNEQFF. The CDR3 DNA reads as TGCGCCAGCAGCTCTGACAGGGGTAGTACAAATGAGCAGTTCTTC. The chain has TRBV10-1 and TRBJ2-1; TRBD1 aligns across 8 bases. V lost 6 bases and J lost 7; bases outside the gene matches: 11. The CDR3 contains 15 residues. Germline V lookup: CDR1 WNHNN, CDR2 SYGVQD (reference sequence).

J is TRBJ2-7 and V is TRBV29-1, with 9 positions matching TRBD1. V gave up 4 bases and J gave up 6 bases; unmatched junction bases: 7. This CDR3 region has 13 residues. The germline gives CDR1 SQVTM, CDR2 ANQGSEA. CDR3 nucleotide sequence: TGCAGCGTTGCCGGGACAGGGTTCCGCGAGCAGTACTTC. It codes for CSVAGTGFREQYF.

The J gene is TRBJ2-1, the V gene TRBV27, with 7 bases identical to TRBD2. V lost 7 bases to trimming and J lost 7 bases; unmatched junction nucleotides: 10. Germline V CDR1 and CDR2: MNHEY, SMNVEV (reference sequence). The CDR3 totals 14 residues. In DNA, the CDR3 is TGTGCCAGCACCTCAGGACTAGTCCGGAATGAGCAGTTCTTC. Protein: CASTSGLVRNEQFF.

V and J are TRBV6-5 and TRBJ2-7, with 9 bases lining up with TRBD2. This CDR3 comprises 15 residues. V shed 6 bases and J 7 bases; nucleotides not matched to a gene: 13. Per the germline V gene, CDR1 is MNHEY and CDR2 is SVGAGI. The CDR3 sequence: CASRGPGGGVLEQYF. CDR3 nucleotides: TGTGCCAGCAGAGGCCCCGGCGGGGGGGTGTTAGAGCAGTACTTC.

The rearrangement links TRBV6-5 to TRBJ2-7, with unresolved D. The CDR3 runs 15 residues. Germline CDR1 is MNHEY and CDR2 is SVGAGI. V shed 0 bases and J shed 2 bases, with 11 bases lying between them. The CDR3 DNA reads as TGTGCCAGCAGTTACTCGAGTGACATCGCCTACGAGCAGTACTTC. This codes for CASSYSSDIAYEQYF.

The chain has TRBV2 and TRBJ1-1, with 10 bases that match TRBD1. Germline V CDR1 and CDR2: SNHLY, FYNNEI. Trimming cost V 9 bases and J 0 bases; bases outside gene matches: 4. The CDR3 has 14 residues. Here the CDR3 DNA reads TGTGCCAGAAGACAGGGGGCAATGAACACTGAAGCTTTCTTT. Translated: CARRQGAMNTEAFF.